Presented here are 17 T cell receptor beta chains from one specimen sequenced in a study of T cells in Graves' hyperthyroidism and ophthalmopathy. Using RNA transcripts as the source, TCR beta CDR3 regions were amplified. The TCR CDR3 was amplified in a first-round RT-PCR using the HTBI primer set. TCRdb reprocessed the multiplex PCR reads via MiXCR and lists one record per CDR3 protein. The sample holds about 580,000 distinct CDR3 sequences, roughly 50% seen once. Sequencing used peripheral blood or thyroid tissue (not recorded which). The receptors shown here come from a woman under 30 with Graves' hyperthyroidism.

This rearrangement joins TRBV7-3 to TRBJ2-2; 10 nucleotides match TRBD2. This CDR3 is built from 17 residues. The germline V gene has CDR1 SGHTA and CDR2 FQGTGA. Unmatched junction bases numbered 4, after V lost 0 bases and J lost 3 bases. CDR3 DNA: TGTGCCAGCAGCTTAACGGCTAGCGGGGGACACACCGGGGAGCTGTTTTTT. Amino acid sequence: CASSLTASGGHTGELFF.

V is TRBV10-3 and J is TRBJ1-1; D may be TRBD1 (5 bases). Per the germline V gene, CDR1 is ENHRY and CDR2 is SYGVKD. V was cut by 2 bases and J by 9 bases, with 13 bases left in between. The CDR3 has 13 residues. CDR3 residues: CAISEQGGTKAFF. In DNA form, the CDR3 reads TGTGCCATCAGTGAGCAGGGAGGAACTAAAGCTTTCTTT.

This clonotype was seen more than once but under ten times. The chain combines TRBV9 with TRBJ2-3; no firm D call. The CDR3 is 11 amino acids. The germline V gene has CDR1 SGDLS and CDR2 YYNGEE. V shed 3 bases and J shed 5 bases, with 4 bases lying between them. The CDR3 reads CASSAEDTQYF. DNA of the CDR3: TGTGCCAGCAGCGCGGAAGATACGCAGTATTTT.

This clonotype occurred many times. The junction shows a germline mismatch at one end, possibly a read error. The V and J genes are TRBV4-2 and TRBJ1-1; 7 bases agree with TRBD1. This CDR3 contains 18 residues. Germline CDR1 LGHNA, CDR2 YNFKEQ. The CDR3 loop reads CASSQGGGTASVDTKAFF. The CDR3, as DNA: TGTGCCAGCAGCCAAGGAGGGGGGACAGCCTCGGTGGACACTAAAGCTTTCTTT.

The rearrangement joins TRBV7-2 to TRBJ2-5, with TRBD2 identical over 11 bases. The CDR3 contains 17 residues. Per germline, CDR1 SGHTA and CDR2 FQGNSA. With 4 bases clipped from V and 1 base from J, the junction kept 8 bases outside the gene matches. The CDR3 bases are TGTGCCAGCAGCTCGGGGACTAGCGGCCCGCCCCAAGAGACCCAGTACTTC. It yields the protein CASSSGTSGPPQETQYF.

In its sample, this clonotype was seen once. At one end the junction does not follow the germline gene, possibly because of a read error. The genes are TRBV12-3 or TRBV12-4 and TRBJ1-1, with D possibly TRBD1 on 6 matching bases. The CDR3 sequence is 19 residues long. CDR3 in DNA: TGTGCCAGCAGGGGGACAATATACGGGACAACCGCCATGAACACTGAAGCCTTCTTT. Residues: CASRGTIYGTTAMNTEAFF.

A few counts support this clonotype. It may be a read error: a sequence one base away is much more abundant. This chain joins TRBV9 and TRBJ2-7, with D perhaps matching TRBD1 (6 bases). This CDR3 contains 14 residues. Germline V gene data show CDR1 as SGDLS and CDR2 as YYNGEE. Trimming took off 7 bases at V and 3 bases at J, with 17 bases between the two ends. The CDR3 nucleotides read TGTGCCAGCGGCGAGGGGGACGGGTACTACGAGCAGTACTTC. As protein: CASGEGDGYYEQYF.

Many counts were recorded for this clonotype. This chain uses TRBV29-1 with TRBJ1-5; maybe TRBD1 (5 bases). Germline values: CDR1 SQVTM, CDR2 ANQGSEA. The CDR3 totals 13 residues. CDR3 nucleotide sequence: TGCAGTGCTAGGCAGGGTAGCAATCAGCCCCAGCATTTT. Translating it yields CSARQGSNQPQHF. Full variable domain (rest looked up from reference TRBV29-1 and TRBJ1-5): SAVISQKPSRDICQRGTSLTIQCQVDSQVTMMFWYRQQPGQSLTLIATANQGSEATYESGFVIDKFPISRPNLTFSTLTVSNMSPEDSSIYLCSARQGSNQPQHFGDGTRLSIL.

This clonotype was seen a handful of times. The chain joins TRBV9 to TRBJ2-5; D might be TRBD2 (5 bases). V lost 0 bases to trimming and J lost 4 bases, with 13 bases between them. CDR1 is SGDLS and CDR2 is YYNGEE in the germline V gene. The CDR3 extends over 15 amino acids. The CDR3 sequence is CASSVVEGWRETQYF. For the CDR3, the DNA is TGTGCCAGCAGCGTAGTAGAGGGCTGGAGAGAGACCCAGTACTTC.

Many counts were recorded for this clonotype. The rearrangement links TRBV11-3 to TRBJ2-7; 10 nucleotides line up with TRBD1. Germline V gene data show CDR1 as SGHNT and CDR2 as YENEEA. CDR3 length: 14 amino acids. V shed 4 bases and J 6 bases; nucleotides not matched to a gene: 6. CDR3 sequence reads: CASSYTGTGVEQYF. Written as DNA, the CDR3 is TGTGCCAGCAGCTACACCGGGACAGGGGTCGAGCAGTACTTC.

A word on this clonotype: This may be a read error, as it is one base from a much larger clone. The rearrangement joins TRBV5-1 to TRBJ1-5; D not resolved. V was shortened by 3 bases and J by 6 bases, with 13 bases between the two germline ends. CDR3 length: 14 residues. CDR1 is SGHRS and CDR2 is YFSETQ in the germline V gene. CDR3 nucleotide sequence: TGCGCCAGCAGCTCCGGTCCTGCGGGTCAGCCCCAGCATTTT. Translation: CASSSGPAGQPQHF.

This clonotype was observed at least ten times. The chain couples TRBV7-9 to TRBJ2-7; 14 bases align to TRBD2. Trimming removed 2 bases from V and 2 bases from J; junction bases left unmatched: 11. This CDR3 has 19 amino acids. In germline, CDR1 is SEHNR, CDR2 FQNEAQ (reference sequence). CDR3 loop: CASSLPGTSGRPSPYEQYF. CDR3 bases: TGTGCCAGCAGCTTACCGGGGACTAGCGGGAGACCCTCGCCCTACGAGCAGTACTTC.

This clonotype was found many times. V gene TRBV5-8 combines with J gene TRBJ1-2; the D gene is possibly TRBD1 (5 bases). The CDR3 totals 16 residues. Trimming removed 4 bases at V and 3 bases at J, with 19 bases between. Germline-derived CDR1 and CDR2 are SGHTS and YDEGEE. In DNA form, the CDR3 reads TGTGCCAGCAGCACGGGAGGGGCTTTAGCTTACTATGGCTACACCTTC. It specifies CASSTGGALAYYGYTF.

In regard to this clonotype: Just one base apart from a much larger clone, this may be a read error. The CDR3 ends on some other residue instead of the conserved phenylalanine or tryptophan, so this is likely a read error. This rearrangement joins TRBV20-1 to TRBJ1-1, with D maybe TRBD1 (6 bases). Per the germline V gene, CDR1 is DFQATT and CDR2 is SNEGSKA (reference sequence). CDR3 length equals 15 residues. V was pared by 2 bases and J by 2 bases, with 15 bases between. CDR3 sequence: CSARSGGGANTEAFS. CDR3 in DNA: TGCAGTGCTAGATCGGGGGGGGGGGCTAACACTGAAGCTTTCTCT.

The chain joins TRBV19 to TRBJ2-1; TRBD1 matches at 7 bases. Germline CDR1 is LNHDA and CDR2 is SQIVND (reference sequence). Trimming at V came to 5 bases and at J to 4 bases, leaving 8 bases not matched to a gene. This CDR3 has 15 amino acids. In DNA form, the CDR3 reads TGTGCCAGTAGTGTCTCAGGGGGTTGGTACAATGAGCAGTTCTTC. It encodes CASSVSGGWYNEQFF.

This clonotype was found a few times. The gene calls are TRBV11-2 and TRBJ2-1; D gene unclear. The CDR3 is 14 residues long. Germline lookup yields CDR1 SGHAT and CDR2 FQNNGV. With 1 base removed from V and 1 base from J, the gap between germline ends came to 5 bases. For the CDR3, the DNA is TGTGCCAGCAGCTTAGTAGTTTCCTACAATGAGCAGTTCTTC. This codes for CASSLVVSYNEQFF.

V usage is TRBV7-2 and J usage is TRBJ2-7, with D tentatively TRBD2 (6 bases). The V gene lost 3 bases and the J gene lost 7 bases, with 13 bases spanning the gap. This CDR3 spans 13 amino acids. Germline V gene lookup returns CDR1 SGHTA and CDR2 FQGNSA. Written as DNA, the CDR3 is TGTGCCAGCAGCTTTCCGGGACTCAGGGAGCAGTACTTC. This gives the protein CASSFPGLREQYF.